Listed below are T cell receptor beta chains from one sample, sequenced in a study of Tregs in tolerant kidney transplant recipients. Repertoires were generated with immunoSEQ multiplex PCR, while TCRdb's copy carries only in-frame clones and drops some. The sample holds approximately 260,000 clones, about 80% seen once. The sample taken for sequencing was CD4+ T cells from blood. These receptors originate from a human donor in good health. CDR3s include the opening cysteine and the closing phenylalanine or tryptophan. The D gene is left open where the match is weak. Clone size is shown for a subset of rows, as once, few, many or a class of expanded clone.

size	V	J	D	CDR3	DNA
.	TRBV16	TRBJ2-1	.	CASSQVAGYNEQFF	TGTGCCAGCAGCCAAGTGGCGGGGTACAATGAGCAGTTCTTC
.	TRBV7-3	TRBJ2-5	.	CASSPSPGTARETQYF	TGTGCCAGCAGCCCTAGTCCCGGGACTGCAAGGGAGACCCAGTACTTC
once	TRBV12-1	TRBJ2-7	.	CASSPHGYEQYF	TGTGCCAGCAGCCCCCACGGCTACGAGCAGTACTTC
.	TRBV5-4	TRBJ2-3	.	CASSPRDAPSTDTQYF	TGTGCCAGCAGCCCCCGGGACGCACCTAGCACAGATACGCAGTATTTT
.	TRBV6-1	TRBJ2-7	TRBD2	CASTDSGPPYEQYF	TGTGCCAGCACCGATAGCGGGCCTCCCTACGAGCAGTACTTC
.	TRBV6-5	TRBJ1-5	.	CASSYRGEPSNQPQHF	TGTGCCAGCAGTTATCGCGGGGAACCTAGCAATCAGCCCCAGCATTTT
.	TRBV7-9	TRBJ2-7	.	CASSSRDGLSYEQYF	TGTGCCAGCAGCAGCCGGGACGGGCTCTCCTACGAGCAGTACTTC
.	TRBV18	TRBJ2-1	TRBD1	CASSLGTGVYNEQFF	TGTGCCAGCTCACTAGGGACAGGGGTCTACAATGAGCAGTTCTTC
.	TRBV6-6	TRBJ1-2	.	CASSYSTKGQLYGYTF	TGTGCCAGCAGTTACTCCACAAAGGGACAACTCTATGGCTACACCTTC
.	TRBV7-9	TRBJ2-5	.	CASSGTGTLILETQYF	TGTGCCAGCAGCGGCACCGGGACTTTAATTTTGGAGACCCAGTACTTC
.	TRBV5-1	TRBJ2-4	TRBD1	CASSPIDRGNIQYF	TGCGCCAGCAGCCCTATAGACAGGGGAAACATTCAGTACTTC
.	TRBV5-8	TRBJ1-5	TRBD1	CASSRTGVQPQHF	TGTGCCAGCAGCCGGACAGGGGTTCAACCCCAGCATTTT
.	TRBV10-3	TRBJ1-1	.	CAISELPNQNTEAFF	TGTGCCATCAGTGAGCTGCCGAACCAGAACACTGAAGCTTTCTTT
.	TRBV5-4	TRBJ2-1	TRBD2	CASSPGTSGNWADEQFF	TGTGCCAGCAGCCCCGGGACTAGCGGGAACTGGGCCGATGAGCAGTTCTTC
.	TRBV2	TRBJ2-5	.	CASSGWTVQETQYF	TGTGCCAGCAGTGGGTGGACTGTCCAAGAGACCCAGTACTTC
.	TRBV19	TRBJ2-1	TRBD2	CASSLGLALWDEQFF	TGTGCCAGTAGTCTAGGACTAGCCCTTTGGGATGAGCAGTTCTTC
.	TRBV9	TRBJ2-7	TRBD1	CASSARGQGALYEQYF	TGTGCCAGCAGCGCCCGGGGACAGGGGGCGTTGTACGAGCAGTACTTC
.	TRBV25-1	TRBJ1-1	.	CASRDRKNTEAFF	TGTGCCAGCAGGGACAGAAAGAACACTGAAGCTTTCTTT
.	TRBV9	TRBJ1-2	.	CASSVEGPGYTF	TGTGCCAGCAGCGTAGAGGGACCTGGCTACACCTTC
.	TRBV7-2	TRBJ2-5	TRBD2	CASSLVLREANQYF	TGTGCCAGCAGCTTAGTTTTGCGGGAGGCAAACCAGTACTTC
.	TRBV5-1	TRBJ1-1	.	CASRYLGEETEAFF	TGCGCCAGCAGGTATTTGGGGGAGGAAACTGAAGCTTTCTTT
.	TRBV7-9	TRBJ2-1	TRBD2	CASSRAGPEQFF	TGTGCCAGCAGCAGAGCGGGGCCTGAGCAGTTCTTC
.	TRBV6-1	TRBJ1-2	.	CASSRTYDYGYTF	TGTGCCAGCAGTAGGACCTACGACTATGGCTACACCTTC
.	TRBV7-9	TRBJ2-7	TRBD2	CASSRQVAGTSGVYEQYF	TGTGCCAGCAGCCGACAGGTAGCCGGGACTAGCGGGGTCTACGAGCAGTACTTC
.	TRBV5-1	TRBJ2-5	TRBD2	CASSLATPGLAAGGETQYF	TGCGCCAGCAGCTTAGCAACCCCGGGACTAGCGGCCGGAGGAGAGACCCAGTACTTC
few	TRBV21-1	TRBJ2-7	.	CASSKEGAYLYEQYF	TGTGCCAGCAGCAAAGAGGGGGCCTACCTCTACGAGCAGTACTTC
.	TRBV7-2	TRBJ1-4	.	CASSSPSRGEKLFF	TGTGCCAGCAGCTCCCCAAGCAGGGGCGAAAAACTGTTTTTT
.	TRBV6-5	TRBJ1-1	.	CASTLSPGSNTEAFF	TGTGCCAGCACCTTAAGTCCAGGGTCAAACACTGAAGCTTTCTTT
.	TRBV28	TRBJ1-2	.	CASSFARAYGYTF	TGTGCCAGCAGTTTCGCCAGGGCATATGGCTACACCTTC
.	TRBV2	TRBJ1-5	.	CASVVQGNQPQHF	TGTGCCAGCGTAGTCCAGGGCAATCAGCCCCAGCATTTT
.	TRBV9	TRBJ2-1	.	CASSVATSGSGYNEQFF	TGTGCCAGCAGCGTAGCTACGTCGGGCTCGGGATACAATGAGCAGTTCTTC
.	TRBV18	TRBJ2-2	.	CASSPGTTRTGELFF	TGTGCCAGCTCACCAGGGACGACACGAACCGGGGAGCTGTTTTTT
.	TRBV9	TRBJ1-4	TRBD1	CASSTGTGVIVKLFF	TGTGCCAGCAGTACCGGGACAGGGGTGATTGTGAAACTGTTTTTT
.	TRBV30	TRBJ2-5	TRBD2	CAWSGTLAGSQETQYF	TGTGCCTGGAGTGGGACTCTAGCGGGGTCCCAAGAGACCCAGTACTTC
.	TRBV18	TRBJ2-3	.	CASSPTRGDTQYF	TGTGCCAGCTCACCTACGAGAGGAGATACGCAGTATTTT
.	TRBV25-1	TRBJ1-2	.	CASSPQGDGYTF	TGTGCCAGCAGTCCTCAGGGAGATGGCTACACCTTC
few	TRBV10-3	TRBJ2-5	.	CAISESFQETQYF	TGTGCCATCAGTGAGTCCTTCCAAGAGACCCAGTACTTC
once	TRBV19	TRBJ2-1	.	CASRSGGGTYNEQFF	TGTGCCAGTAGATCGGGCGGGGGCACCTACAATGAGCAGTTCTTC
once	TRBV10-3	TRBJ1-5	.	CAISGTATNQPQHF	TGTGCCATCAGTGGGACAGCCACTAATCAGCCCCAGCATTTT
.	TRBV10-2	TRBJ2-7	.	CASIGAGRSYEQYF	TGCGCCAGCATAGGAGCGGGCCGCTCCTACGAGCAGTACTTC
.	TRBV11-2	TRBJ1-1	TRBD1	CASSEDRGGLEAFF	TGTGCCAGCAGCGAGGACAGGGGTGGGCTGGAAGCTTTCTTT
.	TRBV5-6	TRBJ1-6	TRBD1	CASSSPRTGWNSPLHF	TGTGCCAGCAGCTCTCCTCGGACAGGGTGGAATTCACCCCTCCACTTT
few	TRBV10-3	TRBJ2-7	TRBD1	CAIKSDRPSRDEQYF	TGTGCCATCAAGTCGGACAGGCCGTCTCGGGACGAGCAGTACTTC
.	TRBV19	TRBJ1-1	.	CASSIYTLNTEAFF	TGTGCCAGTAGTATCTACACCCTTAACACTGAAGCTTTCTTT
few	TRBV6-1	TRBJ1-2	.	CASSKVQGSGYTF	TGTGCCAGCAGCAAAGTACAGGGAAGTGGCTACACCTTC
.	TRBV6-1	TRBJ2-3	TRBD2	CASSEAPSGVTDTQYF	TGTGCCAGCAGTGAAGCGCCAAGCGGGGTTACAGATACGCAGTATTTT
.	TRBV4-1	TRBJ2-1	.	CASSQKLSSYNEQFF	TGCGCCAGCAGCCAAAAATTGAGCTCCTACAATGAGCAGTTCTTC
.	TRBV5-1	TRBJ2-5	.	CASSLGALGGGETQYF	TGCGCCAGCAGCTTGGGGGCTCTAGGGGGAGGAGAGACCCAGTACTTC
.	TRBV18	TRBJ1-2	.	CASSPRQESNYGYTF	TGTGCCAGCTCACCTAGACAGGAGTCTAACTATGGCTACACCTTC
.	TRBV27	TRBJ2-2	.	CASRTGGGELFF	TGTGCCAGCAGGACAGGCGGCGGGGAGCTGTTTTTT
.	TRBV21-1	TRBJ1-2	.	CASSNGQGYRKYGYTF	TGTGCCAGCAGCAACGGACAGGGATACAGAAAGTATGGCTACACCTTC
.	TRBV15	TRBJ2-7	.	CATSRGGSPIEQYF	TGTGCCACCAGCCGAGGAGGGTCCCCCATCGAGCAGTACTTC
.	TRBV7-9	TRBJ2-4	.	CASSLGRQGLAKNIQYF	TGTGCCAGCAGCTTAGGCCGGCAGGGGCTAGCCAAAAACATTCAGTACTTC
.	TRBV5-1	TRBJ1-2	TRBD1	CASSAIQGANNYGYTF	TGCGCCAGCAGCGCTATACAGGGGGCGAATAACTATGGCTACACCTTC